This TCR beta chain appears in the sequencing data of a study of cytomegalovirus exposure and HLA in healthy donors. With respect to this clone: The antigen remains undetermined.

Between the trimmed V and J ends, which lost 2 bases and 5 bases, there was a span of 12 bases. The CDR3 totals 14 residues. Per the germline V gene, CDR1 is SGHTA and CDR2 is FQGNSA. Amplification used 60 Vbeta primers and 13 Jbeta primers. Source study methods: Some 9.9 million of 80 million or so unique TCR beta chains were shared, per a later count. The protocol was immunoSEQ multiplex PCR, while the TCRdb copy is restricted to in-frame clones and leaves out a portion. V and J calls and clone size come straight from that table; D and trimming were deduced from the DNA. The sample has about 160,000 clones; roughly 75% are singletons. Regarding the study as a whole: Association of a missense DCLRE1C variant with TCR beta V- and J-gene trimming was reported in a later analysis. The authors enumerated over 150 TCR beta chains as linked to cytomegalovirus.

The receptor was isolated from a female donor in good health and CMV-seronegative. The sample consisted of PBMCs. The chain employs TRBV7-2 and TRBJ2-5; D remains unclear. CDR3 sequence (DNA): TGTGCCAGCAGCTTATTTTGGGCGCGTGAGACCCAGTACTTC. It encodes CASSLFWARETQYF.